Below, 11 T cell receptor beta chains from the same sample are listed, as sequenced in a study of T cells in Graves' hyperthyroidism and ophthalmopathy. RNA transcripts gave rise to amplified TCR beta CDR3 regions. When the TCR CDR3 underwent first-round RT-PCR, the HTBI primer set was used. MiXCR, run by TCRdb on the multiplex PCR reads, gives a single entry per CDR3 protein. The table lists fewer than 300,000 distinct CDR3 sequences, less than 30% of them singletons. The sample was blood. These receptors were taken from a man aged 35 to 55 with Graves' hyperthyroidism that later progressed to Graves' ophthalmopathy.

The CDR3 sequence: CASSSPYQETQYF. As DNA, the CDR3 is TGTGCCAGCAGTTCACCGTACCAAGAGACCCAGTACTTC. The chain recombines TRBV27 with TRBJ2-5; D is unclear. The CDR3 is 13 residues long. CDR1 and CDR2 from the germline V gene are MNHEY and SMNVEV (reference sequence). V lost 4 bases and J lost 0, with 6 bases in between.

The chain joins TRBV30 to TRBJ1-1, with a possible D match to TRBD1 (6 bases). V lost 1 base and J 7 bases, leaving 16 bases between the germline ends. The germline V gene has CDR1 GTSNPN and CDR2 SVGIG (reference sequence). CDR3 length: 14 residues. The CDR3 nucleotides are TGTGCCTGGAGTGGCCAGGGGAGCGGGGGTGAAGCTTTCTTT. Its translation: CAWSGQGSGGEAFF.

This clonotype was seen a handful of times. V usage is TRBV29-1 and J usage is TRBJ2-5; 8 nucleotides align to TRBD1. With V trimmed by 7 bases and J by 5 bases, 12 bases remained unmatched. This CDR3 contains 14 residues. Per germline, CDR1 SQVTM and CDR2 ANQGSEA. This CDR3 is CSATPRQGTETQYF. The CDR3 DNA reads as TGCAGCGCCACACCCCGACAGGGGACGGAGACCCAGTACTTC.

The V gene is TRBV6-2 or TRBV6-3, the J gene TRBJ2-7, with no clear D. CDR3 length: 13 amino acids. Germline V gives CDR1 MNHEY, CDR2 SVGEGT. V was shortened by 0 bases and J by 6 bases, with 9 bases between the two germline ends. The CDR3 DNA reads TGTGCCAGCAGTTACTCGAGGCCAGCCGAGCAGTACTTC. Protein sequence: CASSYSRPAEQYF.

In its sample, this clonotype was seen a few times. The CDR3 nucleotides read TGTGCCAGCAGTTCCGAACTCCAAGAGACCCAGTACTTC. This translates into CASSSELQETQYF. V is TRBV27 and J is TRBJ2-5; the D is unclear. V gave up 4 bases and J gave up 1 base, with 7 bases separating them. Germline CDR1 MNHEY, CDR2 SMNVEV (reference sequence). The CDR3 has 13 residues.

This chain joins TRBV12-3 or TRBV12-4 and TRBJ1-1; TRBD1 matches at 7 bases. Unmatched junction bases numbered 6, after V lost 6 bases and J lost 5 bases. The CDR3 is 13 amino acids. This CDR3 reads CASRGDSWTEAFF. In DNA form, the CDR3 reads TGTGCCAGCAGGGGGGACAGCTGGACTGAAGCTTTCTTT.

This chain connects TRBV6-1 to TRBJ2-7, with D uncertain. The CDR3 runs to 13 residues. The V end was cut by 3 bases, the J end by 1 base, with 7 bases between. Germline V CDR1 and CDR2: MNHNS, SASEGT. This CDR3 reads CASSEAWSYEQYF. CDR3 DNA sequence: TGTGCCAGCAGTGAGGCGTGGTCCTACGAGCAGTACTTC.

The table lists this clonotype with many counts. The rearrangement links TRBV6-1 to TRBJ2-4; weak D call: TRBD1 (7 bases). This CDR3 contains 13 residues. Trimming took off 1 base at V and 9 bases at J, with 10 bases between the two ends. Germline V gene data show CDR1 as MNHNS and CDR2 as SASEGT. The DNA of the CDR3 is TGTGCCAGCAGTGAAGGACAGGGAGGCATTCAGTACTTC. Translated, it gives CASSEGQGGIQYF.

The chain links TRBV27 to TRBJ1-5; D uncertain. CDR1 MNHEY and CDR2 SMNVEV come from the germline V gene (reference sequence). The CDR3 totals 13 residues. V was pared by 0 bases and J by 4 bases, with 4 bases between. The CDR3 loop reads CASSLSMNQPQHF. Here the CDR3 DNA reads TGTGCCAGCAGTTTATCCATGAATCAGCCCCAGCATTTT.

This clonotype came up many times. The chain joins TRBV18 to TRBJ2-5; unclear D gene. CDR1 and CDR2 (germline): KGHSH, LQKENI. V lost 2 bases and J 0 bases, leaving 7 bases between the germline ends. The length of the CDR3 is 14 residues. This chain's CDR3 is CASSPGPNQETQYF. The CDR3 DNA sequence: TGTGCCAGCTCACCAGGGCCGAACCAAGAGACCCAGTACTTC. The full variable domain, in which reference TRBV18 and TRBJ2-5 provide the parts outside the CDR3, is NAGVMQNPRHLVRRRGQEARLRCSPMKGHSHVYWYRQLPEEGLKFMVYLQKENIIDESGMPKERFSAEFPKEGPSILRIQQVVRGDSAAYFCASSPGPNQETQYFGPGTRLLVL.

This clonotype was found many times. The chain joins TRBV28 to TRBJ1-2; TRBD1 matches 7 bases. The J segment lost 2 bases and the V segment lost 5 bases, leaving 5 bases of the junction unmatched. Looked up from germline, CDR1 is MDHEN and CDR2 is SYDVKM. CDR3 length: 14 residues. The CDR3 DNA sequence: TGTGCCAGCAGTCACAGACAGGGAAACTATGGCTACACCTTC. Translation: CASSHRQGNYGYTF.